These T cell receptor beta chains were read from a single sample in a study of blood T cell repertoires in COVID-19. Clones were read by immunoSEQ multiplex PCR, and TCRdb kept only the in-frame ones, dropping some. This sample has 200,000 to 300,000 clones, with more than 80% found just once. The sequenced sample consisted of peripheral blood. The receptors derive from a woman between 40 and 55 years old with acute or convalescent COVID-19. Both conserved end residues are part of each CDR3.

V: TRBV10-3
J: TRBJ2-1
CDR3: CAIWTGGWGEQFF

V: TRBV9
J: TRBJ2-3
CDR3: CASSVSRGRSTDTQYF

V: TRBV11-2
J: TRBJ1-2
CDR3: CASSLVGGRAPYTF

V: TRBV20-1
J: TRBJ2-3
CDR3: CSAPKGDTQYF

V: TRBV4-1
J: TRBJ1-1
CDR3: CASSPSQGAGTEAFF

V: TRBV6-5
J: TRBJ1-1
CDR3: CASSYSSGVRNTEAFF

V: TRBV7-9
J: TRBJ1-5
CDR3: CASSMFNQGPQHF

V: TRBV9
J: TRBJ1-1
CDR3: CASSVVTLGTEAFF

V: TRBV5-8
J: TRBJ1-1
CDR3: CASRESEAFF

V: TRBV19
J: TRBJ1-1
CDR3: CASSIAQGGRSTEAFF

V: TRBV7-9
J: TRBJ2-1
CDR3: CASSPGGAGVYYNEQFF

V: TRBV11-3
J: TRBJ1-1
CDR3: CASSFGRNTEAFF

V: TRBV7-2
J: TRBJ2-3
CDR3: CASSFIRGLRTDTQYF

V: TRBV6-2/TRBV6-3
J: TRBJ1-1
CDR3: CASSGTGMGDTEAFF

V: TRBV12-5
J: TRBJ1-1
CDR3: CASGLGAENTEAFF

V: TRBV12-3/TRBV12-4
J: TRBJ1-5
CDR3: CASSLGHRQPQHF

V: TRBV10-3
J: TRBJ2-3
CDR3: CAAGAVDAQHTQYF

V: TRBV7-2
J: TRBJ1-2
CDR3: CASSLVGQGIGGYTF

V: TRBV7-6
J: TRBJ2-3
CDR3: CASSLAGGGSTDTQYF

V: TRBV5-1
J: TRBJ1-3
CDR3: CASSADSANTIYF

V: TRBV9
J: TRBJ1-1
CDR3: CASSVGGRTTNTEAFF

V: TRBV19
J: TRBJ2-5
CDR3: CASNLGTGVETQYF

V: TRBV27
J: TRBJ2-4
CDR3: CASSTQTGVHIQYF

V: TRBV29-1
J: TRBJ1-2
CDR3: CSVKDRYYGYTF

V: TRBV11-2
J: TRBJ2-3
CDR3: CASSFETRDTQYF

V: TRBV6-6
J: TRBJ1-4
CDR3: CASSRNLAGINEKLFF

V: TRBV18
J: TRBJ2-1
CDR3: CASSPDNEDEQFF

V: TRBV19
J: TRBJ2-5
CDR3: CATSPDRGETQYF

V: TRBV24-1
J: TRBJ1-3
CDR3: CAAPGNTIYF

V: TRBV5-1
J: TRBJ2-5
CDR3: CASSTIPGLGWETQYF

V: TRBV6-5
J: TRBJ1-1
CDR3: CASSYRRGASNTEAFF

V: TRBV2
J: TRBJ1-3
CDR3: CASSEGQGIDTIYF

V: TRBV5-6
J: TRBJ1-2
CDR3: CASSPLTGPYGYTF

V: TRBV24-1
J: TRBJ2-4
CDR3: CATSDFSGPYF

V: TRBV27
J: TRBJ1-1
CDR3: CASIRTGFTEAFF

V: TRBV7-6
J: TRBJ2-5
CDR3: CASSQGLGDQETQYF

V: TRBV12-3/TRBV12-4
J: TRBJ1-6
CDR3: CASSLGGNSPLHF

V: TRBV6-1
J: TRBJ1-2
CDR3: CASSEIRGSGYTF

V: TRBV3-1/TRBV3-2
J: TRBJ1-2
CDR3: CASSYRAANYGYTF

V: TRBV5-5
J: TRBJ1-3
CDR3: CASSRTGTVSGNTIYF

V: TRBV2
J: TRBJ2-1
CDR3: CASSASGHGSYNEQFF